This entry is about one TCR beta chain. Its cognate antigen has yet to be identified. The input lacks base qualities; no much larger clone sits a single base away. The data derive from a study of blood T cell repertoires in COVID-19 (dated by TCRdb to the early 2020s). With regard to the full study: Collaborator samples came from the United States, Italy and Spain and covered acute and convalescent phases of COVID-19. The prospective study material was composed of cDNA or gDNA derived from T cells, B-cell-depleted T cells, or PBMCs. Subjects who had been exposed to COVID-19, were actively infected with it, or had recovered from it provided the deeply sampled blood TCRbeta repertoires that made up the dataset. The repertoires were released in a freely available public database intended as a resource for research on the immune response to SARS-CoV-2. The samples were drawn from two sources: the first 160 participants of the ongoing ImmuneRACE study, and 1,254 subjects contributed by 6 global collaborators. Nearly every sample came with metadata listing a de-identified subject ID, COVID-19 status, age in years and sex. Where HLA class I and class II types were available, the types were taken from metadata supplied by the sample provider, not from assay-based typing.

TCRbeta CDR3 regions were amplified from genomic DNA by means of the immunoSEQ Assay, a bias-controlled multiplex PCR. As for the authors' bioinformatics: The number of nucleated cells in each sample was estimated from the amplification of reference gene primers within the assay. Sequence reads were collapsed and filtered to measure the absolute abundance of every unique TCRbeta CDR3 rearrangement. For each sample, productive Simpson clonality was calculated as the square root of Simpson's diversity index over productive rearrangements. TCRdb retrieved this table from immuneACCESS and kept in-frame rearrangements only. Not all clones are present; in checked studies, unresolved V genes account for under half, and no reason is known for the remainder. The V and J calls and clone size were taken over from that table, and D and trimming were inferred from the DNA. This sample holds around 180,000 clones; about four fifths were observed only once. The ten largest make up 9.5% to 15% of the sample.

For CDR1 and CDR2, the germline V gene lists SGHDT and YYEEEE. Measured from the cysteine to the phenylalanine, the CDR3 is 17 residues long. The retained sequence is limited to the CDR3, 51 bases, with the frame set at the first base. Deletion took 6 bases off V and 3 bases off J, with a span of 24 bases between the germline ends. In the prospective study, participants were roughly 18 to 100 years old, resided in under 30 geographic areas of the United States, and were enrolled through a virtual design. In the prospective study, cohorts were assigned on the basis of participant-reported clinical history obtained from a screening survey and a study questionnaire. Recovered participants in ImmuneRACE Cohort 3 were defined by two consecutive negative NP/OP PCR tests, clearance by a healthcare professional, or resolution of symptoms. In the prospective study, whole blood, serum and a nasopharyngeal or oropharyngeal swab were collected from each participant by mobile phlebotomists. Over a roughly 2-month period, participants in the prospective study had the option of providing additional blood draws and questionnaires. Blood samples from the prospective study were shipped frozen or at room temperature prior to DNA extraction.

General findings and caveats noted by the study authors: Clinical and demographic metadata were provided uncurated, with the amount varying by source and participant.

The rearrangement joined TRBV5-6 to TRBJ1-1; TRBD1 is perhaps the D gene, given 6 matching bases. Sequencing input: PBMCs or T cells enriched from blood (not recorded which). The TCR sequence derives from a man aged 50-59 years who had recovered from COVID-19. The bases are TGTGCCAGCAACTCGGCCACTAAACAGGGTGGGTACACTGAAGCTTTCTTT. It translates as CASNSATKQGGYTEAFF.